Shown below are 25 T cell receptor beta chains from a single sample sequenced in a study of response to subunit inactivated influenza vaccine. TCRdb re-derived calls from the RT-PCR reads in MiXCR, one entry per CDR3 protein. The top ten hold roughly 9.6% of the sample, which has roughly 620,000 distinct CDR3 sequences, 11% seen once. The same sample was also studied in work on T cells expressing NK-cell markers. As that study records: UMIs accompanied the 5'RACE template switching by which TCR beta cDNA was made.

Here the sequenced sample was PBMCs from blood, taken on the day of vaccination. All receptors come from a man in his fifties or sixties who received an inactivated influenza vaccine.

This clonotype was counted many times. The rearrangement links TRBV5-1 to TRBJ2-1; the D is unclear. CDR1 is SGHRS and CDR2 is YFSETQ in the germline V gene. V lost 0 bases and J lost 10, with 11 bases in between. This CDR3 has 13 residues. The chain's CDR3 is CASSLGTAREQFF. DNA for the CDR3: TGCGCCAGCAGCTTGGGGACGGCAAGAGAGCAGTTCTTC.

There are many counts of this clonotype. The chain carries TRBV20-1 and TRBJ2-5, with TRBD2 matching over 8 bases. Germline CDR1 and CDR2: DFQATT and SNEGSKA (reference sequence). V was clipped by 3 bases and J by 1 base; unmatched bases: 10. The CDR3 covers 16 residues. The DNA of the CDR3 is TGCAGTGCTAGTGGGTTTGTAGCGGGGATCCAAGAGACCCAGTACTTC. Its protein product is CSASGFVAGIQETQYF.

V gene TRBV28 combines with J gene TRBJ2-1; D gene ambiguous. The germline V and J ends were trimmed by 5 bases and 10 bases, with 21 bases remaining between them. Germline lookup yields CDR1 MDHEN and CDR2 SYDVKM. This CDR3 is built from 15 residues. The CDR3 bases are TGTGCCAGCAGTAGATCCCGGACGGCGTTGAGAGAGCAGTTCTTC. Residues: CASSRSRTALREQFF. The whole variable domain, filled in from reference TRBV28 and TRBJ2-1, reads DVKVTQSSRYLVKRTGEKVFLECVQDMDHENMFWYRQDPGLGLRLIYFSYDVKMKEKGDIPEGYSVSREKKERFSLILESASTNQTSMYLCASSRSRTALREQFFGPGTRLTVL.

In this sample, this clonotype turned up a few times. The chain carries TRBV4-2 and TRBJ2-5, with unresolved D. Deletions cut 0 bases from V and 7 bases from J, with 15 bases between. Per the germline V gene, CDR1 is LGHNA and CDR2 is YNFKEQ. The CDR3 runs 15 residues. The CDR3 bases are TGTGCCAGCAGCCAAGATTTAATAGACTTAGGGACCCAGTACTTC. Its translation: CASSQDLIDLGTQYF.

V is TRBV12-3 or TRBV12-4 and J is TRBJ2-1; D might be TRBD1 (6 bases). There are 15 residues in the CDR3. V lost 5 bases to trimming and J lost 7 bases, with 18 bases between them. The CDR3 loop is CASSSGGGHYNEQFF. DNA for the CDR3: TGTGCCAGCAGTAGCGGTGGGGGACACTATAATGAGCAGTTCTTC.

The chain carries TRBV29-1 and TRBJ1-2, with TRBD1 as a possible D gene (5 bases). There are 11 residues in the CDR3. Germline CDR1 reads SQVTM; CDR2 reads ANQGSEA. V was pared by 7 bases and J by 8 bases, with 14 bases between. CDR3 nucleotide sequence: TGCAGCGCGGTCGGGGCCGCGGGCTACACCTTC. Its translation: CSAVGAAGYTF.

This clonotype appeared many times. At one end, the junction sequence differs from germline, possibly due to a read error. The V and J genes are TRBV7-2 and TRBJ2-1; 7 bases agree with TRBD2. The CDR3 is made up of 15 amino acids. Germline CDR1 and CDR2: SGHTA and FQGNSA. The DNA of the CDR3 is TGTGCCAGCAGCGTAGCCGGGACTAATCTACGCGCGCAGTTCTTC. This encodes CASSVAGTNLRAQFF.

This clonotype was picked up a small number of times. V is TRBV6-2 or TRBV6-3 and J is TRBJ2-7, with 10 bases identical to TRBD1. This CDR3 has 19 residues. V gave up 2 bases and J gave up 0 bases; unmatched junction bases: 13. Germline values: CDR1 MNHEY, CDR2 SVGEGT. CDR3 sequence (DNA): TGTGCCAGCAGTTACCCCCGGGACAGGGGCTACTCGAACTCCTACGAGCAGTACTTC. It translates to CASSYPRDRGYSNSYEQYF.

This clonotype was seen more than once but under ten times. The genes are TRBV5-6 and TRBJ2-7, with no clear D. Germline CDR1 reads SGHDT; CDR2 reads YYEEEE. CDR3 length: 14 residues. Trimming shortened V by 0 bases and J by 5 bases, and 12 bases separated the two germline ends. CDR3 in DNA: TGTGCCAGCAGCTTGGTCCAATTAACAAACGAGCAGTACTTC. It encodes CASSLVQLTNEQYF.

This chain links TRBV28 with TRBJ2-2; TRBD1 matches 8 bases. CDR1 and CDR2 (germline): MDHEN, SYDVKM. This CDR3 comprises 15 residues. Trimming at V came to 10 bases and at J to 4 bases, leaving 11 bases not matched to a gene. CDR3 bases: TGTGCCACCAGAGCACAGGGGGTTAGCACCGGGGAGCTGTTTTTT. This encodes CATRAQGVSTGELFF.

The V call is TRBV27, the J call TRBJ2-5, with 10 positions matching TRBD1. This CDR3 has 16 residues. The germline V gene has CDR1 MNHEY and CDR2 SMNVEV (reference sequence). V dropped 4 bases and J dropped 5; count of bases not matched to a gene: 10. The CDR3 is CASSSLRDRGRETQYF. The CDR3 DNA reads TGTGCCAGCAGTTCTCTCCGGGACAGGGGAAGGGAGACCCAGTACTTC.

This clonotype was counted a few times. This chain joins TRBV29-1 and TRBJ2-1; D is uncertain. Germline loops: CDR1 SQVTM, CDR2 ANQGSEA. The CDR3 is made up of 13 amino acids. The V end was cut by 1 base, the J end by 5 bases, with 9 bases between. The CDR3 nucleotides are TGCAGCGTTGAAGCCGCAGTAAACAATGAGCAGTTCTTC. Protein product: CSVEAAVNNEQFF.

This clonotype was recorded many times. The chain has TRBV18 and TRBJ2-1; 9 nucleotides line up with TRBD2. This CDR3 comprises 15 residues. The V gene's germline CDR1 is KGHSH and CDR2 LQKENI. J was trimmed by 7 bases and V by 4 bases; bases with no gene match: 8. The DNA for the CDR3 is TGTGCCAGCTCACAACTAGCGGGCCTGGGGAATGAGCAGTTCTTC. It codes for CASSQLAGLGNEQFF. The full variable domain, rest sourced from reference TRBV18 and TRBJ2-1, is NAGVMQNPRHLVRRRGQEARLRCSPMKGHSHVYWYRQLPEEGLKFMVYLQKENIIDESGMPKERFSAEFPKEGPSILRIQQVVRGDSAAYFCASSQLAGLGNEQFFGPGTRLTVL.

Only a few counts were recorded for this clonotype. The rearrangement links TRBV7-6 to TRBJ2-2; no firm D call. V lost 1 base and J lost 5, with 11 bases in between. Germline loops: CDR1 SGHVS, CDR2 FNYEAQ. The CDR3 is 15 amino acids. The CDR3: CASSLGTRWTGELFF. CDR3 coding DNA: TGTGCCAGCAGCTTAGGAACAAGGTGGACCGGGGAGCTGTTTTTT.

This clonotype was counted only a few times. The chain uses TRBV11-2 and TRBJ2-3, with D possibly matching TRBD2 (6 bases). The CDR3 extends over 16 amino acids. The ends were cut back, 5 bases at V and 3 bases at J, with 18 bases in the middle. The germline CDR1 and CDR2 sequences are SGHAT and FQNNGV. As DNA, the CDR3 is TGTGCCAGCAGCCACCCTCTTGAGGGGAGGACAGATACGCAGTATTTT. It is translated as CASSHPLEGRTDTQYF. Combining the CDR3 with reference TRBV11-2 and TRBJ2-3 gives the whole variable domain EAGVAQSPRYKIIEKRQSVAFWCNPISGHATLYWYQQILGQGPKLLIQFQNNGVVDDSQLPKDRFSAERLKGVDSTLKIQPAKLEDSAVYLCASSHPLEGRTDTQYFGPGTRLTVL.

This clonotype was seen only a few times. This chain uses TRBV5-5 with TRBJ1-2; 7 bases align to TRBD1. Germline V gene data show CDR1 as SGHKS and CDR2 as YYEKEE (reference sequence). The CDR3 contains 14 residues. V lost 3 bases, J lost 7 bases, and 9 bases stayed unmatched. CDR3 sequence reads: CASSSGQVMGGYTF. For the CDR3, the DNA is TGTGCCAGCAGCTCCGGACAGGTTATGGGTGGCTACACCTTC.

In its sample, this clonotype was seen a few times. The chain uses TRBV6-1 and TRBJ2-7; possibly TRBD1 or TRBD2 for D (5 bases each). There are 16 residues in the CDR3. CDR1 is MNHNS and CDR2 is SASEGT in the germline V gene. With 1 base removed from V and 4 bases from J, the gap between germline ends came to 17 bases. In nucleotides, the CDR3 is TGTGCCAGCAGTGAAGGGGACGTATTTATAGGGTACGAGCAGTACTTC. Protein product: CASSEGDVFIGYEQYF.

The chain combines TRBV7-6 with TRBJ2-2; possible D gene TRBD2, 5 bases. Germline lookup yields CDR1 SGHVS and CDR2 FNYEAQ. The V and J ends lost 4 bases and 5 bases respectively, with 17 bases between them. There are 16 residues in the CDR3. CDR3 coding DNA: TGTGCCAGCAGCTCCCCCCTAAAGGACTCTACCGGGGAGCTGTTTTTT. Translation gives CASSSPLKDSTGELFF.

This clonotype has just a few counts. This rearrangement joins TRBV5-1 to TRBJ2-3; 8 nucleotides line up with TRBD2. After removal of 4 bases from V and 4 bases from J, the junction contained 14 bases not matched to a gene. The CDR3 is made up of 17 amino acids. The germline V gene has CDR1 SGHRS and CDR2 YFSETQ. The CDR3 loop is CASSPTFGGGGPDTQYF. In DNA, the CDR3 is TGCGCCAGCAGCCCAACCTTTGGGGGCGGGGGGCCAGATACGCAGTATTTT.

The chain recombines TRBV12-3 or TRBV12-4 with TRBJ1-2; D gene unclear. CDR3 length: 12 amino acids. Trimming left V 6 bases short and J 2 bases short, with 7 bases between. The CDR3 DNA reads as TGTGCCAGCAGATTTTCAAACTATGGCTACACCTTC. Its translation: CASRFSNYGYTF.

A few counts support this clonotype. The J gene is TRBJ2-2, the V gene TRBV5-1; possible D gene TRBD2, 5 bases. The germline V and J ends were trimmed by 5 bases and 3 bases, with 14 bases remaining between them. The germline gives CDR1 SGHRS, CDR2 YFSETQ. The CDR3 has 15 residues. This chain's CDR3 is CASRVNPADTGELFF. CDR3 in DNA: TGCGCCAGCAGGGTCAACCCAGCGGACACCGGGGAGCTGTTTTTT.

The V gene is TRBV29-1, the J gene TRBJ2-7, with 7 positions matching TRBD1. CDR3 size: 14 residues. From germline, CDR1 is SQVTM and CDR2 ANQGSEA. The V segment lost 2 bases and the J segment 2 bases; nucleotides outside the gene matches: 6. The CDR3 coding sequence is TGCAGCGTTGAAACAGGGGCGAGAACCTACGAGCAGTACTTC. Its translation is CSVETGARTYEQYF.

This chain links TRBV7-2 with TRBJ1-5; 10 bases match TRBD1. Germline values: CDR1 SGHTA, CDR2 FQGNSA. The ends lost 0 bases at V and 1 base at J; junction bases unmatched: 12. The CDR3 length is 20 residues. This chain's CDR3 is CASSLAPKVWTGGSNQPQHF. The CDR3 DNA reads TGTGCCAGCAGCTTAGCGCCTAAGGTTTGGACAGGGGGGAGCAATCAGCCCCAGCATTTT.

CDR3 nucleotides: TGCGCCAGCAGCCTAGAAATGGTTTCGAATCCGTATGGCTACACCTTC. This gives the protein CASSLEMVSNPYGYTF. V and J are TRBV4-3 and TRBJ1-2; no clear D. The CDR3 sequence is 16 residues long. With 4 bases removed from V and 5 bases from J, the gap between germline ends came to 20 bases. The germline CDR1 and CDR2 sequences are LGHNA and YSLEER.

This clonotype was detected ten times or more. The chain links TRBV4-3 to TRBJ2-3; 9 bases align to TRBD2. Germline V gene sequence: CDR1 LGHNA, CDR2 YSLEER. Trimming cost V 3 bases and J 4 bases; bases outside gene matches: 2. The CDR3 spans 14 residues. The chain's CDR3 is CASSQGLAADTQYF. The DNA for the CDR3 is TGCGCCAGCAGCCAGGGACTAGCCGCAGATACGCAGTATTTT.